This TCR beta chain was recovered during a study of blood T cell repertoires in COVID-19. Overall study: T cells, B-cell-depleted T cells, or PBMCs supplied cDNA or gDNA.

As handled by the study authors: How many nucleated cells were present was estimated from reference gene primer amplification. Data came from immunoSEQ multiplex PCR; TCRdb stores just in-frame clones and leaves some out. V, J and clone size are those of that table, while D and trimming were read from the DNA. Of roughly 30,000 clones in the sample, 89% were seen once. With 5 bases clipped from V and 0 bases from J, the junction kept 3 bases outside the gene matches. The germline V gene has CDR1 SGHTA and CDR2 FQGNSA. This CDR3 has 14 amino acids. The source is a man older than 75 with acute or convalescent COVID-19. The chain is built from TRBV7-2 and TRBJ1-1, with 7 bases fitting TRBD1. The sequencing input was peripheral blood. As DNA, the CDR3 is TGTGCCAGCAGCCCCACAGGGGTGAACACTGAAGCTTTCTTT. Translated, it gives CASSPTGVNTEAFF.